The rows below give T cell receptor beta chains drawn from one sample of a study of T cell responses to AZD1222 COVID-19 vaccine. Clones were read by immunoSEQ multiplex PCR, and TCRdb kept only the in-frame ones, dropping some. Of 90,000 to 100,000 clones in the sample, 70% to 90% were seen once. The sequencing used peripheral blood, collected on day 0 of AZD1222 vaccination. The receptors here all came from an adult in good health. Each CDR3 is given without its conserved first and last residue. Each record gives: CDR3 protein, V gene, clone size, J gene. Size is omitted from some rows. Given values are once, few, many or a class for expanded clones.

CDR3 protein: ASSAWAWPQH
V gene: TRBV9
clone size: NA
J gene: TRBJ1-5

CDR3 protein: ASSLAVQATMNTEAF
V gene: TRBV11-2
clone size: NA
J gene: TRBJ1-1

CDR3 protein: ASSLMGTGNTEAF
V gene: TRBV7-9
clone size: NA
J gene: TRBJ1-1

CDR3 protein: ASTSTAEAF
V gene: TRBV7-9
clone size: NA
J gene: TRBJ1-1

CDR3 protein: ASTDVYGNEKLF
V gene: TRBV27
clone size: few
J gene: TRBJ1-4

CDR3 protein: ASSRNYGYT
V gene: TRBV6-6
clone size: NA
J gene: TRBJ1-2

CDR3 protein: ASSQLQGGSDTQY
V gene: TRBV7-9
clone size: NA
J gene: TRBJ2-3

CDR3 protein: ATSRSTDTQY
V gene: TRBV15
clone size: NA
J gene: TRBJ2-3

CDR3 protein: ASSYSRTVQSPLH
V gene: TRBV6-5
clone size: NA
J gene: TRBJ1-6

CDR3 protein: ASSLAGGNGYT
V gene: TRBV7-3
clone size: NA
J gene: TRBJ1-2

CDR3 protein: AITLTGNTEAF
V gene: TRBV10-3
clone size: NA
J gene: TRBJ1-1